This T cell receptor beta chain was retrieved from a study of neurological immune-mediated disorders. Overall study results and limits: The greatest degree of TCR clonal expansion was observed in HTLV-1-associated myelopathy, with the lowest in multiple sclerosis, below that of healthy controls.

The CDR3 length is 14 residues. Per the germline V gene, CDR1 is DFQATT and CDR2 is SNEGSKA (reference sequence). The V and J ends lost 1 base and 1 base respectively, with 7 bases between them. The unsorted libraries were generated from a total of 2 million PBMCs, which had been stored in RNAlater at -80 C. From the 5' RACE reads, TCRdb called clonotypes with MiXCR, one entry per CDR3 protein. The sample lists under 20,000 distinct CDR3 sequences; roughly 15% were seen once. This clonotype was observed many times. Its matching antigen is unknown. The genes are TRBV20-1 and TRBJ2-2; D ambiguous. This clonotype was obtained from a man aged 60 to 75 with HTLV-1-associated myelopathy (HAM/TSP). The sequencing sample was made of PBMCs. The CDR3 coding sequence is TGCAGTGCTAGAGTTGCAGGGAACACCGGGGAGCTGTTTTTT. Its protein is CSARVAGNTGELFF.